This T cell receptor (beta chain) was obtained from a study of CD8 T cells in ankylosing spondylitis. Points from the study as a whole: There was a TCR beta motif, made of eight highly homologous variants, that appeared characteristic of ankylosing spondylitis blood. Peripheral blood held disease-linked clones only at relatively low frequency, and these were CD8+. Prior literature has documented some motif variants in synovial fluid and blood from reactive arthritis.

Preparation of TCR beta libraries was done by quantitative 5'-RACE with molecular barcodes. MiXCR, applied by TCRdb to the 5' RACE reads, yields one record per CDR3 protein. In the table there are about 840,000 distinct CDR3 sequences, 12% of which are singletons. Comments on this clonotype: The antigen is undetermined. One end of the junction fails to match germline, which may point to a read error.

This CDR3 is built from 15 residues. From germline, CDR1 is MNHNS and CDR2 SASEGT. This chain links TRBV6-1 with TRBJ1-5; D remains unclear. Sequencing was performed on blood, either unsorted or a sorted T cell fraction (not recorded which). This receptor was taken from a male donor with ankylosing spondylitis. CDR3 coding DNA: TGTGTCAGCAGTGCCTTACAGAGGTGGAATCAGCCCCAGCATTTT. Amino acids: CVSSALQRWNQPQHF.